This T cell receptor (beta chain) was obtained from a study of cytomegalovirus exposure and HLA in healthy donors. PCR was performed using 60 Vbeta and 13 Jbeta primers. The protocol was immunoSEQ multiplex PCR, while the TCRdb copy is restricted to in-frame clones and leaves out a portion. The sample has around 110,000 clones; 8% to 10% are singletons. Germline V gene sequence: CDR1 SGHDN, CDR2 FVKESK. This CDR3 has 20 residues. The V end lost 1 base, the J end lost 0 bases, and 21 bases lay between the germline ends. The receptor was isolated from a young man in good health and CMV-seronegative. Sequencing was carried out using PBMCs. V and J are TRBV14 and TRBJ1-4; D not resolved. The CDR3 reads CASSQGTARAAEATNEKLFF. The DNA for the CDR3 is TGTGCCAGCAGCCAAGGCACAGCGAGGGCAGCGGAGGCAACTAATGAAAAACTGTTTTTT.